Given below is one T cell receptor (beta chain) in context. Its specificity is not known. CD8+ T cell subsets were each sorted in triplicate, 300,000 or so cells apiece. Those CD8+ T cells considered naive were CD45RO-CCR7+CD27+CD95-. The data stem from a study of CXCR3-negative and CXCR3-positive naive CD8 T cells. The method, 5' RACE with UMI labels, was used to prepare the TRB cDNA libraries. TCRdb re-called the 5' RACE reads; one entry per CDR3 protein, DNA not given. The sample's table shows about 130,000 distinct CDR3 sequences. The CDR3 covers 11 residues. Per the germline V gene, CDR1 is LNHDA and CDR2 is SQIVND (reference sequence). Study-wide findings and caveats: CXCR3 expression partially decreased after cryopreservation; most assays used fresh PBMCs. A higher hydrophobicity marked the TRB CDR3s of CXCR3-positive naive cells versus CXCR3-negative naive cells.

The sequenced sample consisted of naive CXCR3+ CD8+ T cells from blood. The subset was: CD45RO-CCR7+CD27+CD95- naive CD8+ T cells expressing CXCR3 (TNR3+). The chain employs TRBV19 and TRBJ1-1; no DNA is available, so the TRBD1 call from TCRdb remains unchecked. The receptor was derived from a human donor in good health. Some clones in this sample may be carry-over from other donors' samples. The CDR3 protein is CASNLDSEAFF.